This is a list of T cell receptor beta chains from one sample in a study of T cell responses to AZD1222 COVID-19 vaccine. TCRdb's copy holds only in-frame clones and misses some; the assay was immunoSEQ multiplex PCR. Of 120,000 to 150,000 clones listed, approximately 90% are singletons. Source: peripheral blood, taken on day 0 of AZD1222 vaccination. These receptors all come from an adult in good health. Each CDR3 is given with its conserved first and last residue. The D gene is left open where the match is weak. Only some rows state a clone size, as once, few, many or a class for expanded clones.

d_gene	v_gene	abundance	j_gene	CDR3aa	CDR3nt
TRBD1	TRBV11-2	.	TRBJ2-3	CASSGGGQGTDTQYF	TGTGCCAGCAGCGGAGGGGGACAGGGAACAGATACGCAGTATTTT
.	TRBV6-6	.	TRBJ1-5	CACGGAQHF	TGTGCCTGCGGCGGGGCCCAGCATTTT
.	TRBV4-1	.	TRBJ2-1	CASSQDLTGLNNEQFF	TGCGCCAGCAGCCAAGATCTGACGGGGTTAAACAATGAGCAGTTCTTC
.	TRBV19	.	TRBJ1-3	CASTAGLEGNTIYF	TGTGCCAGTACCGCAGGGCTCGAAGGAAACACCATATATTTT
TRBD1	TRBV11-2	few	TRBJ1-1	CASSHNRGVNTEAFF	TGTGCCAGCAGTCATAACAGGGGTGTGAACACTGAAGCTTTCTTT
.	TRBV19	.	TRBJ1-1	CASTNREFAPEAFF	TGTGCCAGTACCAACAGGGAGTTCGCCCCTGAAGCTTTCTTT
TRBD1	TRBV5-8	.	TRBJ2-5	CASSLGQGWGETQYF	TGTGCCAGCAGCTTAGGACAGGGCTGGGGGGAGACCCAGTACTTC
.	TRBV18	.	TRBJ1-4	CASSPQGLEKLFF	TGTGCCAGCTCACCGCAGGGGCTTGAAAAACTGTTTTTT
TRBD1	TRBV9	.	TRBJ2-1	CASSVVVTGGNEQFF	TGTGCCAGCAGCGTAGTTGTGACAGGGGGGAATGAGCAGTTCTTC
.	TRBV3-1/TRBV3-2	once	TRBJ1-2	CASTAGTPQRGYYGYTF	TGTGCCAGCACCGCCGGGACACCTCAAAGGGGGTACTATGGCTACACCTTC
.	TRBV5-4	.	TRBJ1-1	CASSLGRLRGNTEAFF	TGTGCCAGCAGCTTGGGTCGATTACGGGGGAACACTGAAGCTTTCTTT
TRBD1	TRBV13	.	TRBJ2-7	CASSSGQGSYEQYF	TGTGCCAGCAGCTCGGGACAGGGATCCTACGAGCAGTACTTC
TRBD1	TRBV24-1	once	TRBJ2-2	CATRGQGATGELFF	TGTGCCACCAGGGGACAGGGTGCCACCGGGGAGCTGTTTTTT
.	TRBV19	many	TRBJ1-2	CACLSGGNGYTF	TGTGCCTGCCTCTCGGGGGGGAATGGCTACACCTTC
.	TRBV9	.	TRBJ2-3	CASSVLDGPTDTQYF	TGTGCCAGCAGCGTCCTCGACGGGCCCACAGATACGCAGTATTTT
TRBD1	TRBV6-5	.	TRBJ1-6	CASSSTTGPSNSPLHF	TGTGCCAGCAGTTCCACGACAGGGCCTAGTAATTCACCCCTCCACTTT
TRBD1	TRBV7-9	.	TRBJ2-3	CASSLVGQGAGTDTQYF	TGTGCCAGCAGCTTAGTAGGACAGGGGGCAGGCACAGATACGCAGTATTTT
.	TRBV10-3	.	TRBJ1-2	CAIRVTVSGGYTF	TGTGCCATCAGGGTGACAGTTTCGGGCGGCTACACCTTC
TRBD1	TRBV19	.	TRBJ1-2	CASSFPGTGYRGYTF	TGTGCCAGTAGTTTTCCCGGGACAGGGTATCGGGGCTACACCTTC
.	TRBV30	.	TRBJ1-2	CACQPQYGYTF	TGTGCCTGCCAGCCTCAGTATGGCTACACCTTC
.	TRBV6-5	.	TRBJ1-1	CASGRMRTEAFF	TGTGCCAGCGGGCGAATGAGGACTGAAGCTTTCTTT
.	TRBV27	.	TRBJ1-2	CASSLSIPIQGYYGYTF	TGTGCCAGCAGTTTATCGATTCCGATTCAGGGTTACTATGGCTACACCTTC
TRBD1	TRBV12-3/TRBV12-4	.	TRBJ1-3	CASRRGQGNTIYF	TGTGCCAGCAGGCGCGGACAGGGGAACACCATATATTTT
.	TRBV21-1	.	TRBJ1-2	CASSKGQTRVLNGYTF	TGTGCCAGCAGCAAGGGACAGACAAGGGTCCTGAATGGCTACACCTTC
.	TRBV5-1	once	TRBJ1-1	CASSLIEPTEAFF	TGCGCCAGCAGCTTAATCGAGCCCACTGAAGCTTTCTTT
TRBD1	TRBV3-1/TRBV3-2	.	TRBJ2-7	CASSQVGTGYNEQYF	TGTGCCAGCAGCCAAGTCGGGACAGGGTACAACGAGCAGTACTTC
.	TRBV16	.	TRBJ1-5	CASSHLLTEGNQPQHF	TGTGCCAGCAGCCACCTACTTACGGAGGGCAATCAGCCCCAGCATTTT
.	TRBV19	.	TRBJ2-1	CASSIDFNEQFF	TGTGCCAGTAGTATAGATTTCAATGAGCAGTTCTTC
.	TRBV4-3	.	TRBJ2-7	CASSQEISGQNSYEQYF	TGCGCCAGCAGCCAAGAGATTAGTGGACAGAACTCCTACGAGCAGTACTTC
.	TRBV24-1	.	TRBJ1-6	CATSDSGLDNSPLHF	TGTGCCACCAGTGATTCCGGGCTGGATAATTCACCCCTCCACTTT
TRBD1	TRBV6-2/TRBV6-3	.	TRBJ2-7	CASSRGQGDMQYF	TGTGCCAGCAGCCGCGGACAGGGTGATATGCAGTACTTC
.	TRBV7-2	.	TRBJ1-2	CASSLGSGHSGGYTF	TGTGCCAGCAGCTTAGGGTCAGGGCATTCCGGTGGCTACACCTTC
TRBD1	TRBV6-5	.	TRBJ2-7	CASSRDSYEQYF	TGTGCCAGCAGCCGGGACAGCTACGAGCAGTACTTC
.	TRBV18	.	TRBJ1-3	CASSKTDSNSGNTIYF	TGTGCCAGCTCAAAGACGGACAGTAACTCTGGAAACACCATATATTTT
TRBD2	TRBV7-2	.	TRBJ2-3	CASSLAYTSADTQYF	TGTGCCAGCAGCCTCGCATATACTAGCGCAGATACGCAGTATTTT
TRBD1	TRBV18	.	TRBJ1-2	CASSNQGQGEGYTF	TGTGCCAGCTCGAATCAGGGACAGGGAGAAGGCTACACCTTC
TRBD2	TRBV9	.	TRBJ2-1	CASSAQVGTSGGASYNEQFF	TGTGCCAGCAGCGCCCAGGTGGGGACTAGCGGGGGGGCGTCCTACAATGAGCAGTTCTTC
TRBD1	TRBV5-1	.	TRBJ1-5	CASKQGDDQPQHF	TGCGCCAGCAAACAGGGGGACGATCAGCCCCAGCATTTT
TRBD1	TRBV9	.	TRBJ1-1	CASSTWTGRTEAFF	TGTGCCAGCAGCACCTGGACAGGGAGGACTGAAGCTTTCTTT
.	TRBV7-9	few	TRBJ1-1	CASSSISAITEAFF	TGTGCCAGCAGCTCAATTTCGGCGATCACTGAAGCTTTCTTT